A selection of T cell receptor beta chains follows, all from one sample in a study of blood T cell repertoires in COVID-19. Assay: immunoSEQ multiplex PCR; the TCRdb copy retains only in-frame clones and omits some. The sample carries some 70,000 clones, approximately 80% recorded once. The sequenced material came from peripheral blood. All receptors come from an older man with acute or convalescent COVID-19. The conserved cysteine and the conserved F or W are not part of the CDR3 here.

TRBV15,TRBJ2-3,ATSGPGLAGGTDTQY
TRBV19,TRBJ1-6,ASSIQVGAGSPLH
TRBV28,TRBJ2-1,ASSLWAGSYNEQF
TRBV3-1/TRBV3-2,TRBJ2-3,ASSRASRGDTQY
TRBV6-5,TRBJ2-2,ASRADSRNTGELF
TRBV19,TRBJ1-1,ASSPGRLGQGLAEAF
TRBV5-1,TRBJ1-1,ASSLAPSNTEAF
TRBV4-3,TRBJ1-1,ASSQVGQGPAF
TRBV7-6,TRBJ2-5,ASSLEQTGGRETQY
TRBV5-4,TRBJ2-7,ASSPQGASSYEQY
TRBV6-2/TRBV6-3,TRBJ1-1,ASSYGDTLNTEAF
TRBV9,TRBJ1-4,ASSVTGVNEKLF
TRBV5-1,TRBJ1-4,ASATDRGNEKLF
TRBV6-5,TRBJ1-1,ASSYSMGSGAEAF
TRBV29-1,TRBJ2-5,SVEGWGTPGTQY